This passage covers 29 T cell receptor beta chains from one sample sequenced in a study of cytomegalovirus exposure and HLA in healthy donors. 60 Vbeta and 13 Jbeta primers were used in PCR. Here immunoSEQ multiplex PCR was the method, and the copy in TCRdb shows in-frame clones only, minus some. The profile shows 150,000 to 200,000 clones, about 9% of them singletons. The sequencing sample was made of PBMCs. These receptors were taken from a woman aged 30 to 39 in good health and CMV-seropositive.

CDR3 DNA sequence: TGTGCCAGCAGTTCAACCCCACGGACAGAATATGGCTACACCTTC. Translation gives CASSSTPRTEYGYTF. The chain combines TRBV28 with TRBJ1-2; D is perhaps TRBD1 (6 bases). Trimming left V 4 bases short and J 5 bases short, with 17 bases between. The V gene's germline CDR1 is MDHEN and CDR2 SYDVKM. The CDR3 is made up of 15 amino acids.

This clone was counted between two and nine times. This CDR3 is CASRGGPGGPQIRREQFF. The DNA for the CDR3 is TGTGCCAGCAGGGGGGGGCCGGGAGGGCCCCAAATTAGGCGTGAGCAGTTCTTC. V is TRBV27 and J is TRBJ2-1; TRBD2 matches at 8 bases. The germline V gene has CDR1 MNHEY and CDR2 SMNVEV (reference sequence). V lost 6 bases and J lost 9; bases outside the gene matches: 22. The CDR3 length is 18 residues.

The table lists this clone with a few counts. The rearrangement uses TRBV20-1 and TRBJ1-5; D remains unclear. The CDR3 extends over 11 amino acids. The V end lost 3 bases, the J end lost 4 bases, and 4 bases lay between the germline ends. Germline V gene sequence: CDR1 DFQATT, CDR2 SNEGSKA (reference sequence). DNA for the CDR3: TGCAGTGCTAGCCAAAATCAGCCCCAGCATTTT. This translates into CSASQNQPQHF.

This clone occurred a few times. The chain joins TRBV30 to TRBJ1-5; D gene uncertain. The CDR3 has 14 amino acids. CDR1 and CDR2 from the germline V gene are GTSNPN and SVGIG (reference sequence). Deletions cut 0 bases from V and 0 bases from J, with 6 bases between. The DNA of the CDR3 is TGTGCCTGGAGTGTACCCTATAGCAATCAGCCCCAGCATTTT. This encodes CAWSVPYSNQPQHF.

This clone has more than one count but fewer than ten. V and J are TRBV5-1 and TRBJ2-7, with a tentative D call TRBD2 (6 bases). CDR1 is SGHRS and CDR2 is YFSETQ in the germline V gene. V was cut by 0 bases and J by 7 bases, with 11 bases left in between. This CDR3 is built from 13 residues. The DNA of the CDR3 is TGCGCCAGCAGCTTGGAGGGCGGGACGGAGCAGTACTTC. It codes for CASSLEGGTEQYF.

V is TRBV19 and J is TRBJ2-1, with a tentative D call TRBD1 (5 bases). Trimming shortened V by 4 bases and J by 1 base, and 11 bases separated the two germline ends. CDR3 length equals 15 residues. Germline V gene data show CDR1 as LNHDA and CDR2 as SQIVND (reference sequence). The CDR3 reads CASSTIQGSYNEQFF. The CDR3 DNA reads TGTGCCAGTAGTACAATCCAGGGTTCCTACAATGAGCAGTTCTTC.

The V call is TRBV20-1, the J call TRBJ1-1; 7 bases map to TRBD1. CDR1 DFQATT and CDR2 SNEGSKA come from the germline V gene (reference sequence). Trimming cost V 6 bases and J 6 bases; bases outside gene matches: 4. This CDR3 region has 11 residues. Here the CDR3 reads CSAATGSEAFF. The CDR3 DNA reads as TGCAGTGCCGCGACAGGGTCTGAAGCTTTCTTT.

CDR3 bases: TGTGCCAGCAGCTTAGACAGGGTTTGGGTGAGCGCTTTCTTT. It is translated as CASSLDRVWVSAFF. V is TRBV7-2 and J is TRBJ1-1, with D possibly being TRBD1 (6 bases). The ends were cut back, 1 base at V and 11 bases at J, with 17 bases in the middle. The germline V gene has CDR1 SGHTA and CDR2 FQGNSA. The CDR3 is 14 amino acids.

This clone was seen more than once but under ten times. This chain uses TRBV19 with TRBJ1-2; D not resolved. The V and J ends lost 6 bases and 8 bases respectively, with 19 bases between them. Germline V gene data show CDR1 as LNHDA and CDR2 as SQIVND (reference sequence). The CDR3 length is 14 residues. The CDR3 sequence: CASRAQRVVGGYTF. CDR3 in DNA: TGTGCCAGTAGGGCCCAGCGCGTGGTAGGAGGCTACACCTTC.

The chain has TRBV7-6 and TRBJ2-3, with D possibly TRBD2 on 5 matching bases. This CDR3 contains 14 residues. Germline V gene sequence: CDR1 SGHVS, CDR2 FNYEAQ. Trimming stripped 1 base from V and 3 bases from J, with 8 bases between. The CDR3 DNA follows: TGTGCCAGCAGCTTAGTGCGGAGGACAGATACGCAGTATTTT. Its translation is CASSLVRRTDTQYF.

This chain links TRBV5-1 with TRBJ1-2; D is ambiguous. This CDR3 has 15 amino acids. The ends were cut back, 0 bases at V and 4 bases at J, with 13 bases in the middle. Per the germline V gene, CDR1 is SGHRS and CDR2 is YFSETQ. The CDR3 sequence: CASSLGGGEGYGYTF. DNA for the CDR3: TGCGCCAGCAGCTTGGGTGGCGGTGAGGGCTATGGCTACACCTTC.

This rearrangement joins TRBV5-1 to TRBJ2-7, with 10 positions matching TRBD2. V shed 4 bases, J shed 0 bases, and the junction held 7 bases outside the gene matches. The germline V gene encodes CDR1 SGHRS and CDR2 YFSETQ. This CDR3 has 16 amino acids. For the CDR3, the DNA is TGCGCCAGCAGCCCGGGTAGCGGGAGGACCTCCTACGAGCAGTACTTC. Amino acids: CASSPGSGRTSYEQYF. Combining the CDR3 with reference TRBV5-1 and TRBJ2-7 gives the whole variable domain KAGVTQTPRYLIKTRGQQVTLSCSPISGHRSVSWYQQTPGQGLQFLFEYFSETQRNKGNFPGRFSGRQFSNSRSEMNVSTLELGDSALYLCASSPGSGRTSYEQYFGPGTRLTVT.

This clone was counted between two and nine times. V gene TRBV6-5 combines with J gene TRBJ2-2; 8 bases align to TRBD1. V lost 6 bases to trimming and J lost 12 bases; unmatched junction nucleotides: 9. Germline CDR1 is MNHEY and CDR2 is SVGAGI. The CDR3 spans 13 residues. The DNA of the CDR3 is TGTGCCAGCAGCCAGACCGGACAGGGAAAGCTGTTTTTT. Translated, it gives CASSQTGQGKLFF.

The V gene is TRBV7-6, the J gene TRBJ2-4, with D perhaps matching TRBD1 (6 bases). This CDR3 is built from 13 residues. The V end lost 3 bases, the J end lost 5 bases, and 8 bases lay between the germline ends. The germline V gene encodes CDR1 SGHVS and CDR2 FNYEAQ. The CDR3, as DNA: TGTGCCAGCAGCTTGGGGGCAGAAAACATTCAGTACTTC. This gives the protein CASSLGAENIQYF.

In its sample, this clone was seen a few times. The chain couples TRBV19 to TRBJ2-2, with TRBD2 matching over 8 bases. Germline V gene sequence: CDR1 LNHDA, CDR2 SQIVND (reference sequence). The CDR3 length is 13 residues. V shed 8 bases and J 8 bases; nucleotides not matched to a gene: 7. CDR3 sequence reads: CASGTRPSGELFF. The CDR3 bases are TGTGCCAGTGGGACTAGACCCTCAGGGGAGCTGTTTTTT.

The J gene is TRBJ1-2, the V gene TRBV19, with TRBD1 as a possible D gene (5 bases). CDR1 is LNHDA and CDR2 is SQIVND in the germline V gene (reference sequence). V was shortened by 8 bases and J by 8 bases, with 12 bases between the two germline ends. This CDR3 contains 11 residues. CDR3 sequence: CASYSGGGYTF. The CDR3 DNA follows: TGTGCCAGTTACAGCGGGGGAGGCTACACCTTC.

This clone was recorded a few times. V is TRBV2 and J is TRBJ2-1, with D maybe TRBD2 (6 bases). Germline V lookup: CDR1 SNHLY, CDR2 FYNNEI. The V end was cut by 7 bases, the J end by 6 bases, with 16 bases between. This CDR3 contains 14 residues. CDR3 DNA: TGTGCCAGCATGTATCCGACTAGGGGCAATGAGCAGTTCTTC. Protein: CASMYPTRGNEQFF.

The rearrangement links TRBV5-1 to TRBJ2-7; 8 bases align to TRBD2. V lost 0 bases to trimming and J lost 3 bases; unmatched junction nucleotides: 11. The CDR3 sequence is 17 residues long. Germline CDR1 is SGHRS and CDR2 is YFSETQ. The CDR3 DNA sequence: TGCGCCAGCAGCTTGGCCTCGGGGGGGACGGGCTTCTACGAGCAGTACTTC. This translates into CASSLASGGTGFYEQYF.

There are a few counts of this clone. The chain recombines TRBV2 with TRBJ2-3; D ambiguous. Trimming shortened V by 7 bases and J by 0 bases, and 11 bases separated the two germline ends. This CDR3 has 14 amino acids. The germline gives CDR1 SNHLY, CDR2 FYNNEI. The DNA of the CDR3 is TGTGCCAGCAAAGGCGGAGCTAGCACAGATACGCAGTATTTT. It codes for CASKGGASTDTQYF.

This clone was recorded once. CDR3 protein: CASSLPGNTGELFF. The CDR3 coding sequence is TGTGCCAGCAGCTTACCGGGGAACACCGGGGAGCTGTTTTTT. This chain connects TRBV11-2 to TRBJ2-2; no firm D call. CDR1 SGHAT and CDR2 FQNNGV come from the germline V gene. This CDR3 is built from 14 residues. V dropped 2 bases and J dropped 1 base, with 5 bases sitting between them.

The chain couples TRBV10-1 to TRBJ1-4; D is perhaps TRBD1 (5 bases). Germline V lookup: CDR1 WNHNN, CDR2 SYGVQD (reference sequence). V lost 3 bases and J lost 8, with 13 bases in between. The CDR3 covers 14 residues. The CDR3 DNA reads TGCGCCAGCAGTGATAGGCAGGGATACGAAAAACTGTTTTTT. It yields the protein CASSDRQGYEKLFF.

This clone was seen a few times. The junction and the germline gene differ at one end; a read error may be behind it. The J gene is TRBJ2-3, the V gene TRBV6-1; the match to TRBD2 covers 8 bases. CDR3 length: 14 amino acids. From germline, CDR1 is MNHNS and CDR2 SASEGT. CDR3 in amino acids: CASMGGTRADTQYF. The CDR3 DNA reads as TGTGCCAGCATGGGGGGGACTAGAGCAGATACGCAATATTTT.

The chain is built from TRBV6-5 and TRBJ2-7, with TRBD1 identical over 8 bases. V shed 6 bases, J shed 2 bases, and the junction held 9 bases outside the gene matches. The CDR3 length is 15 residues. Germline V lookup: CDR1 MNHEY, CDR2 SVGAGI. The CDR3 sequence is CASRPRPTGAYEQYF. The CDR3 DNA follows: TGTGCCAGCAGACCCCGCCCGACAGGGGCCTACGAGCAGTACTTC.

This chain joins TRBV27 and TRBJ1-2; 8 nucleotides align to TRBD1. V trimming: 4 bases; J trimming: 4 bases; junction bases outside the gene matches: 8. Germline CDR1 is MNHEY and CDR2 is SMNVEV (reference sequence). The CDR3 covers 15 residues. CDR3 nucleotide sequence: TGTGCCAGCAGTTCTTGGACAGGGTACGGCTATGGCTACACCTTC. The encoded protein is CASSSWTGYGYGYTF.

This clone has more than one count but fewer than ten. CDR3 nucleotides: TGCGCCAGCAGCCCAAGGGGGCCGGGTGAAAAACTGTTTTTT. This translates into CASSPRGPGEKLFF. The chain has TRBV4-1 and TRBJ1-4; 7 positions agree with TRBD1. The CDR3 is 14 amino acids. Germline assignment: CDR1 MGHRA and CDR2 YSYEKL. Unmatched junction bases numbered 6, after V lost 4 bases and J lost 7 bases.

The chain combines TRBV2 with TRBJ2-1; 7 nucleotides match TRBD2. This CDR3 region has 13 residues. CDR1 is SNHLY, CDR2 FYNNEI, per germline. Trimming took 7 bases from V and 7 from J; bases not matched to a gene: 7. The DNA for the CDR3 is TGTGCCAGCATGGACGCGGGGGAGAATGAGCAGTTCTTC. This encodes CASMDAGENEQFF.

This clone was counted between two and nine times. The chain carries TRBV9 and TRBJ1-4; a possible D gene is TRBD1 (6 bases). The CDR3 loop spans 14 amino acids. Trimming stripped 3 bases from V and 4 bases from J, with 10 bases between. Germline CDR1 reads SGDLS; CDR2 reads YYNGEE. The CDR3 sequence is CASSDRELNEKLFF. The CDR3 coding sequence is TGTGCCAGCAGCGACAGGGAACTTAATGAAAAACTGTTTTTT.

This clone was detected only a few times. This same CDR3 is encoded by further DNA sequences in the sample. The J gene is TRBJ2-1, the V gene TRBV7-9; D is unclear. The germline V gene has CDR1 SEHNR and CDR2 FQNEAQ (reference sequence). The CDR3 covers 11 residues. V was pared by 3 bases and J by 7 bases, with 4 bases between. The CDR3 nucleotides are TGTGCCAGCAGCTTTATTAATGAGCAGTTCTTC. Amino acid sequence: CASSFINEQFF.

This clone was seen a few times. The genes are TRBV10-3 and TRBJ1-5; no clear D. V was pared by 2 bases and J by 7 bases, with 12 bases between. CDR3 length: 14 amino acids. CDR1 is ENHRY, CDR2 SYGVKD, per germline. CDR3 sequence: CAISEDGAGQPQHF. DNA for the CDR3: TGTGCCATCAGTGAGGACGGAGCGGGGCAGCCCCAGCATTTT.